Sequencing of this T cell receptor (beta chain) was carried out in a study of shared clonotypes between healthy human individuals. Whole-study findings and limits: A generally larger estimated richness was seen in naive subsets than in memory subsets.

CDR1 is LNHDA and CDR2 is SQIVND in the germline V gene (reference sequence). CDR3 size: 16 residues. The V and J ends lost 4 bases and 4 bases, in that order; junction bases with no gene match: 7. With respect to this clone: Its specificity is not known. This specimen includes other DNA sequences encoding the same CDR3.

Repertoires were generated with immunoSEQ multiplex PCR, while TCRdb's copy carries only in-frame clones and drops some. The table lists about 1.5 million clones, 95% to 99% of them singletons. The V call is TRBV19, the J call TRBJ2-7; 13 nucleotides agree with TRBD2. Sequences were obtained from naive CD4+ T cells sorted from blood. Subset indicated: CD45RA+ positively selected. This clonotype was obtained from a man aged 30-40 years in good health. The CDR3 loop is CASSTLLAGGPYEQYF. The CDR3 DNA reads TGTGCCAGTAGTACGCTACTAGCGGGAGGGCCATACGAGCAGTACTTC.